This TCR beta chain stems from a study of OX40 agonist ivuxolimab in advanced cancers. Some background on the complete study: Ivuxolimab was an agonistic, fully human IgG2 monoclonal antibody directed against OX40 (CD134), a costimulatory receptor. Intravenous ivuxolimab was administered to patients every 2 weeks at six dose levels: 0.01, 0.1, 0.3, 1.5, 3 and 10 mg/kg. Of the roughly 53 patients in dose escalation, about 20 had hepatocellular carcinoma, some 15 had melanoma, 9 had renal cell carcinoma and 9 had head and neck cancer. In the dose-escalation cohort, 82.7% of patients were male, and the mean age was about 55 years, with a range of about 23 to 90. Prior anti-PD-1, anti-PD-L1 or anti-CTLA-4 therapy was permitted, and checkpoint inhibitors had been received by about 36% of dose-escalation patients. Three dose-escalation patients achieved partial responses, one with hepatocellular carcinoma and two with cutaneous melanoma. The purpose of peripheral TCRbeta sequencing was to test whether ivuxolimab changed TCR sequence diversity and led to clonal T-cell expansion. The monotherapy dose-escalation portion (N = 52 patients) of the phase I ivuxolimab trial is reported in the paper. What the research found in general, with its limitations: The antigen specificity of the clonally expanded peripheral T cells was not determined. Low levels of normalized T-cell clonal expansion were also shown by some nonresponding patients. At doses from 0.1 to 3.0 mg/kg, clonal expansion was seen in both CD4+ and CD8+ blood T cells between baseline and week 6. In partial responders in the 0.1-3.0 mg/kg groups, normalized peripheral clonal expansion was found to be among the lowest, especially among CD8+ T cells. After ivuxolimab, expanded clones were on average more numerous among CD8+ T cells than among CD4+ T cells.

The CDR3 has 15 amino acids, counting the end cysteine and phenylalanine. Of all the DNA, just the CDR3 is kept, 45 bases in frame from base 1. V has 2 bases trimmed and J has 4 bases trimmed; junction bases matching no gene number 7. CDR1 and CDR2 were assigned from the germline V gene as SGDLS and YYNGEE. The trial excluded patients who had a history of autoimmune disease or who were on systemic immunosuppression. Peripheral blood for TCR sequencing was collected from all dose cohorts at baseline, on cycle 4 day 1, and on cycle 7 day 1. Samples came from an open-label, multicenter, first-in-human phase I dose-escalation trial of ivuxolimab. Adults with locally advanced or metastatic melanoma, renal cell carcinoma, hepatocellular carcinoma or head and neck squamous cell carcinoma were enrolled in the trial. Before TCR sequencing, CD4+ T cells and CD8+ T cells from peripheral blood were sorted into separate populations.

Worth noting for this clone: What antigen it recognizes has not been identified. Per-base qualities were not stored, and no clone one base away is much larger.

To sequence the TCRbeta CDR3 region, genomic DNA was isolated from the sorted cells. The immunoSEQ Assay was used to sequence the TCRbeta CDR3 regions. This immuneACCESS table, as held by TCRdb, lists in-frame sequences with V and J called but not all clones. Of the missing ones, under half trace to an unresolved V gene in checked studies; the others have no known cause. This sample has tens of thousands of clones in its table, and more than 85% of those were observed once. The ten most abundant clones make up 0.95% to 1.2% of the sample. The material sequenced was CD4+ or CD8+ T cells sorted from blood, taken in a trial of the OX40 agonist ivuxolimab. The chain uses TRBV9 and TRBJ2-3; TRBD1 agrees with 7 junctional bases. This receptor was identified in an adult with an advanced solid tumor such as melanoma, head and neck, liver or kidney cancer. The DNA reads TGTGCCAGCAGCGTCGACAGGGTGGGATCAGATACGCAGTATTTT. Its protein is CASSVDRVGSDTQYF.